These 28 T cell receptor beta chains were sequenced from one sample in a study of T cells in tumors after PD-1 blockade. Sequencing used immunoSEQ multiplex PCR; TCRdb keeps in-frame clones, though not all of them. The repertoire has under 50,000 clones, more than 65% of them found once; the top ten carry 7.5% to 9.5%. The sequenced sample was PBMCs, obtained before anti-PD-1 therapy. All receptors derive from a human donor with advanced basal cell or squamous cell carcinoma (not recorded which).

A note on this clone: Other DNA sequences in this sample translate to the same CDR3. V is TRBV18 and J is TRBJ2-2; D ambiguous. Between the trimmed V and J ends, which lost 9 bases and 6 bases, there was a span of 11 bases. This CDR3 is built from 12 residues. Germline V gene lookup returns CDR1 KGHSH and CDR2 LQKENI. CDR3: CASSLVAGELFF. In DNA, the CDR3 is TGTGCCAGTTCTCTCGTGGCCGGGGAGCTGTTTTTT. The full variable domain, rest sourced from reference TRBV18 and TRBJ2-2, is NAGVMQNPRHLVRRRGQEARLRCSPMKGHSHVYWYRQLPEEGLKFMVYLQKENIIDESGMPKERFSAEFPKEGPSILRIQQVVRGDSAAYFCASSLVAGELFFGEGSRLTVL.

V gene TRBV4-1 combines with J gene TRBJ1-1; 7 bases fit TRBD1. The CDR3 consists of 16 residues. V was pared by 3 bases and J by 2 bases, with 9 bases of the junction left unmatched. The germline V gene has CDR1 MGHRA and CDR2 YSYEKL. CDR3 in DNA: TGCGCCAGCAGCCATTTCGCCGGGACAGCCAACACTGAAGCTTTCTTT. This translates into CASSHFAGTANTEAFF.

A few counts support this clone. This chain joins TRBV6-5 and TRBJ1-2; 8 bases fit TRBD1. With V trimmed by 5 bases and J by 3 bases, 8 bases remained unmatched. The CDR3 is 15 residues long. Germline loops: CDR1 MNHEY, CDR2 SVGAGI. CDR3 region: CASSHQGALYYGYTF. As DNA, the CDR3 is TGTGCCAGCAGTCACCAGGGGGCTTTGTACTATGGCTACACCTTC.

This chain uses TRBV7-2 with TRBJ2-1, with D hard to call. The germline V gene encodes CDR1 SGHTA and CDR2 FQGNSA. The CDR3 is made up of 12 amino acids. Trimming removed 5 bases at V and 10 bases at J, with 12 bases between. CDR3 in DNA: TGTGCCAGCAGCCCCCCAGCTCCAGAGCAGTTCTTC. Translation gives CASSPPAPEQFF.

Details on this clone: This same CDR3 is encoded by further DNA sequences in the sample. The CDR3 loop reads CASSRSPRLVLETQYF. The CDR3 DNA reads as TGTGCCAGCAGCCGATCCCCTCGGCTAGTCCTAGAGACCCAGTACTTC. The rearrangement joins TRBV28 to TRBJ2-5; D remains unclear. V was cut by 6 bases and J by 4 bases, with 21 bases left in between. Germline CDR1 is MDHEN and CDR2 is SYDVKM. CDR3 length: 16 residues. Looking up the rest from reference TRBV28 and TRBJ2-5 gives the full variable domain: DVKVTQSSRYLVKRTGEKVFLECVQDMDHENMFWYRQDPGLGLRLIYFSYDVKMKEKGDIPEGYSVSREKKERFSLILESASTNQTSMYLCASSRSPRLVLETQYFGPGTRLLVL.

This clone was seen a single time. CDR3 in amino acids: CASSYQQGLSTDTQYF. The DNA for the CDR3 is TGTGCCAGCAGTTACCAGCAGGGACTAAGCACAGATACGCAGTATTTT. The chain recombines TRBV6-6 with TRBJ2-3, with 7 bases fitting TRBD2. The CDR3 has 16 residues. J gave up 0 bases and V 2 bases, and 5 bases lay outside the gene matches. Germline V gene data show CDR1 as MNHNY and CDR2 as SVGAGI (reference sequence).

The rearrangement joins TRBV4-2 to TRBJ2-6; TRBD2 matches 9 bases. The germline V gene has CDR1 LGHNA and CDR2 YNFKEQ. J lost 1 base, V lost 1 base, and 5 bases had no gene match. This CDR3 is 18 amino acids long. CDR3 in DNA: TGTGCCAGCAGCCAAGTTAGCGGGAGTCGATCTGGGGCCAACGTCCTGACTTTC. Protein: CASSQVSGSRSGANVLTF.

DNA for the CDR3: TGTGCCAGCAGACAGGTGCCGGGACTAGAAGAGACCCAGTACTTC. It yields the protein CASRQVPGLEETQYF. The chain is built from TRBV6-6 and TRBJ2-5; TRBD2 matches at 8 bases. Germline trimming cut 6 bases from V and 3 bases from J; bases unmatched to any gene: 9. This CDR3 has 15 amino acids. The germline V gene encodes CDR1 MNHNY and CDR2 SVGAGI (reference sequence).

A few counts support this clone. The chain joins TRBV4-2 to TRBJ2-6; D may be TRBD1 (5 bases). This CDR3 comprises 15 residues. The ends were cut back, 4 bases at V and 2 bases at J, with 9 bases in the middle. Germline V gene lookup returns CDR1 LGHNA and CDR2 YNFKEQ. CDR3 bases: TGTGCCAGCAGCCCCGACAGAACTGGGGCCAACGTCCTGACTTTC. Its translation is CASSPDRTGANVLTF.

This chain connects TRBV2 to TRBJ2-2, with D perhaps TRBD2 (7 bases). Germline V gives CDR1 SNHLY, CDR2 FYNNEI. The CDR3 runs 16 residues. The V end was cut by 6 bases, the J end by 7 bases, with 21 bases between. The CDR3 nucleotides read TGTGCCAGCAGAGTTGGATGGGGGGGGCCGTACGGGGAGCTGTTTTTT. Amino acid sequence: CASRVGWGGPYGELFF. Combining the CDR3 with reference TRBV2 and TRBJ2-2 gives the whole variable domain EPEVTQTPSHQVTQMGQEVILRCVPISNHLYFYWYRQILGQKVEFLVSFYNNEISEKSEIFDDQFSVERPDGSNFTLKIRSTKLEDSAMYFCASRVGWGGPYGELFFGEGSRLTVL.

The genes are TRBV2 and TRBJ2-7; TRBD2 matches 7 bases. Germline assignment: CDR1 SNHLY and CDR2 FYNNEI. The V and J ends lost 5 bases and 0 bases, in that order; junction bases with no gene match: 10. This CDR3 comprises 16 residues. CDR3 loop: CASSRIAGLSSYEQYF. The CDR3 DNA reads TGTGCCAGCAGTAGGATAGCGGGCCTAAGCTCCTACGAGCAGTACTTC.

The rearrangement uses TRBV7-9 and TRBJ1-4; TRBD1 matches at 10 bases. Germline CDR1 reads SEHNR; CDR2 reads FQNEAQ (reference sequence). The CDR3 is made up of 15 amino acids. V lost 1 base and J lost 7; bases outside the gene matches: 3. As DNA, the CDR3 is TGTGCCAGCAGCTTAGTCGGACAGGGGGGTGAAAAACTGTTTTTT. Protein sequence: CASSLVGQGGEKLFF. Using reference TRBV7-9 and TRBJ1-4 for the parts outside the CDR3, the full variable domain is DTGVSQNPRHKITKRGQNVTFRCDPISEHNRLYWYRQTLGQGPEFLTYFQNEAQLEKSRLLSDRFSAERPKGSFSTLEIQRTEQGDSAMYLCASSLVGQGGEKLFFGSGTQLSVL.

The chain carries TRBV7-2 and TRBJ2-7; the D is unclear. The CDR3 totals 15 residues. The germline gives CDR1 SGHTA, CDR2 FQGNSA. V lost 2 bases and J lost 1, with 12 bases in between. CDR3 sequence reads: CASSLTSALSYEQYF. The CDR3 DNA follows: TGTGCCAGCAGCTTAACCAGCGCCCTATCCTACGAGCAGTACTTC. Looking up the rest from reference TRBV7-2 and TRBJ2-7 gives the full variable domain: GAGVSQSPSNKVTEKGKDVELRCDPISGHTALYWYRQSLGQGLEFLIYFQGNSAPDKSGLPSDRFSAERTGGSVSTLTIQRTQQEDSAVYLCASSLTSALSYEQYFGPGTRLTVT.

The rearrangement joins TRBV28 to TRBJ1-6; D possibly corresponds to TRBD1 (6 bases). From germline, CDR1 is MDHEN and CDR2 SYDVKM. The CDR3 consists of 16 residues. V lost 8 bases and J 4 bases, leaving 18 bases between the germline ends. Here the CDR3 DNA reads TGTGCCAGCCGTGGGAACAGGGCAGATTATAATTCACCCCTCCACTTT. It specifies CASRGNRADYNSPLHF.

This clone was detected once. The V and J genes are TRBV7-8 and TRBJ2-7; D is possibly TRBD2 (5 bases). The V end was cut by 1 base, the J end by 4 bases, with 14 bases between. The CDR3 loop spans 15 amino acids. CDR1 is SGHVS and CDR2 is FQNEAQ in the germline V gene. CDR3 protein: CASSLVSSGLYEQYF. The CDR3 coding sequence is TGTGCCAGCAGCTTAGTTTCCAGCGGCCTATACGAGCAGTACTTC.

V is TRBV11-3 and J is TRBJ2-7; weak D call: TRBD1 (5 bases). The CDR3 has 16 residues. The germline CDR1 and CDR2 sequences are SGHNT and YENEEA. V gave up 2 bases and J gave up 0 bases, with 14 bases separating them. The CDR3 sequence is CASSLLGQTSSYEQYF. The CDR3 coding sequence is TGTGCCAGCAGCTTATTGGGGCAGACGAGCTCCTACGAGCAGTACTTC.

V usage is TRBV27 and J usage is TRBJ1-5; weak D call: TRBD1 (5 bases). With 3 bases removed from V and 6 bases from J, the gap between germline ends came to 15 bases. This CDR3 has 15 amino acids. Germline V gene sequence: CDR1 MNHEY, CDR2 SMNVEV (reference sequence). In DNA, the CDR3 is TGTGCCAGCAGTTTGTCTTCGGGGGGGGTTCAGCCCCAGCATTTT. Translating gives CASSLSSGGVQPQHF.

The chain has TRBV6-4 and TRBJ1-6; D perhaps matches TRBD1 (5 bases). Trimming shortened V by 6 bases and J by 6 bases, and 9 bases separated the two germline ends. The length of the CDR3 is 13 residues. From germline, CDR1 is MRHNA and CDR2 SNTAGT. CDR3 DNA sequence: TGTGCCAGCAGCCCTGACAGTAATTCACCCCTCCACTTT. Its translation: CASSPDSNSPLHF.

This clone was observed once. V gene TRBV5-1 combines with J gene TRBJ2-3; 7 bases are shared with TRBD2. CDR1 SGHRS and CDR2 YFSETQ come from the germline V gene. The CDR3 runs 15 residues. Trimming at V came to 8 bases and at J to 2 bases, leaving 11 bases not matched to a gene. This CDR3 is CASRSEGGVTDTQYF. In DNA form, the CDR3 reads TGCGCCAGTCGGTCGGAGGGAGGGGTCACAGATACGCAGTATTTT.

V usage is TRBV28 and J usage is TRBJ1-1; D not certain. CDR1 MDHEN and CDR2 SYDVKM come from the germline V gene. This CDR3 spans 11 amino acids. In nucleotides, the CDR3 is TGTGCGACCTCGTTGGGAGATGAAGCTTTCTTT. It yields the protein CATSLGDEAFF.

The chain uses TRBV5-1 and TRBJ2-1; unclear D gene. This CDR3 is 15 amino acids long. Germline V gene data show CDR1 as SGHRS and CDR2 as YFSETQ. V was shortened by 1 base and J by 0 bases, with 8 bases between the two germline ends. The DNA of the CDR3 is TGCGCCAGCAGCTTGCAGCGCTCCTCCTACAATGAGCAGTTCTTC. Translating it yields CASSLQRSSYNEQFF.

The V and J genes are TRBV7-2 and TRBJ1-1; D call uncertain. The V gene's germline CDR1 is SGHTA and CDR2 FQGNSA. This CDR3 region has 17 residues. V gave up 5 bases and J gave up 1 base, with 20 bases separating them. CDR3 in DNA: TGTGCCAGCAGCCCTAGTGGGTGGTCGAGGACGAACACTGAAGCTTTCTTT. It is translated as CASSPSGWSRTNTEAFF.

This chain's CDR3 is CAIKGDRANTGELFF. In nucleotides, the CDR3 is TGTGCCATCAAGGGGGACAGGGCGAACACCGGGGAGCTGTTTTTT. The chain uses TRBV10-3 and TRBJ2-2; 9 bases align to TRBD1. V was pared by 7 bases and J by 0 bases, with 3 bases of the junction left unmatched. The germline CDR1 and CDR2 sequences are ENHRY and SYGVKD. The CDR3 spans 15 residues.

This clone occurred once. The sample contains more than one DNA sequence encoding this CDR3. CDR3 coding DNA: TGCGCCAGCAGCTTGGGCGGGAGGAGCTCCTACAATGAGCAGTTCTTC. It is translated as CASSLGGRSSYNEQFF. The V gene is TRBV5-1, the J gene TRBJ2-1, with 8 bases fitting TRBD2. V shed 0 bases, J shed 0 bases, and the junction held 2 bases outside the gene matches. The CDR3 consists of 16 residues. Germline V lookup: CDR1 SGHRS, CDR2 YFSETQ.

This chain uses TRBV7-2 with TRBJ2-7, with TRBD1 matching 9 bases. The CDR3 is 15 residues long. Germline loops: CDR1 SGHTA, CDR2 FQGNSA. The trim removed 5 bases at V and 11 bases at J, leaving 16 bases unmatched. CDR3 sequence reads: CASSRADRGVGPEYF. Written as DNA, the CDR3 is TGTGCCAGCAGCCGGGCGGACAGGGGAGTCGGCCCTGAGTACTTC.

The J gene is TRBJ1-2, the V gene TRBV7-9; D unclear. CDR1 and CDR2 (germline): SEHNR, FQNEAQ (reference sequence). The CDR3 consists of 12 residues. V was trimmed by 1 base and J by 3 bases, leaving 3 bases between them. The CDR3 DNA sequence: TGTGCCAGCAGCTTAGTTGACTATGGCTACACCTTC. Protein sequence: CASSLVDYGYTF.

The chain recombines TRBV5-4 with TRBJ1-1, with 8 positions matching TRBD1. The CDR3 consists of 13 residues. Losses at the gene ends were 3 bases for V and 5 bases for J; bases not matched to a gene: 3. Germline CDR1 SGHNT, CDR2 YYREEE (reference sequence). This CDR3 is CASSSNRGTEAFF. The CDR3 coding sequence is TGTGCCAGCAGCTCAAACAGGGGGACTGAAGCTTTCTTT.

V and J are TRBV27 and TRBJ1-6; the match to TRBD1 covers 8 bases. The germline gives CDR1 MNHEY, CDR2 SMNVEV (reference sequence). After removal of 10 bases from V and 4 bases from J, the junction contained 9 bases not matched to a gene. The CDR3 runs 15 residues. The CDR3 spells CANEQGENYNSPLHF. CDR3 nucleotide sequence: TGTGCCAACGAACAGGGGGAGAATTATAATTCACCCCTCCACTTT.